One and the same sample provided the 29 T cell receptor beta chains below, sequenced in a study of metastatic and nonmetastatic thyroid tumors. TCRdb reanalyzed the PCR reads via MiXCR. The repertoire holds roughly 59,000 clones, with 15% to 20% as singletons. Not a single patient had been given any form of treatment at any point before undergoing thyroid surgery. Input material: blood. The origin of the receptors is a male donor with papillary thyroid cancer or a benign thyroid nodule (not recorded which). Some clones in this sample may be carry-over from other donors' samples.

For this clone: A read error may account for a junction end that differs from germline. In nucleotides, the CDR3 is TGTGCCAGCAGTGCGCGACAGGTAAAATCACGGGGAGCTGTTTTT. The encoded protein is CASSARQVKSRGAVF. The V gene is TRBV12-3 or TRBV12-4, the J gene TRBJ2-2; tentatively, D is TRBD1 (6 bases). This CDR3 spans 15 amino acids.

This clone was counted ten times or more. The rearrangement uses TRBV7-2 and TRBJ1-2; D is ambiguous. V lost 5 bases to trimming and J lost 4 bases, with 5 bases between them. CDR3 length: 11 amino acids. Germline CDR1 SGHTA, CDR2 FQGNSA. DNA for the CDR3: TGTGCCAGCAGCGACCTCTATGGCTACACCTTC. Protein product: CASSDLYGYTF.

The genes are TRBV6-1 and TRBJ2-7; maybe TRBD2 (5 bases). Per the germline V gene, CDR1 is MNHNS and CDR2 is SASEGT. This CDR3 contains 15 residues. Here the CDR3 DNA reads TGTGCCAGCAGTGAAGGCTTGGGAGTGCCCTACGAGCATTACGTC. Its translation is CASSEGLGVPYEHYV.

At least ten counts were recorded for this clone. This sequence joins TRBV24-1 and TRBJ1-2, with a tentative D call TRBD1 (5 bases). V gave up 5 bases and J gave up 2 bases, with 8 bases separating them. The CDR3 is 13 residues long. Per germline, CDR1 KGHDR and CDR2 SFDVKD. CDR3 coding DNA: TGTGCCACCAGTGGTACAGGCAACTATGGCTACACCTTC. This translates into CATSGTGNYGYTF.

This clone has at least ten counts. This chain joins TRBV7-8 and TRBJ1-5, with D uncertain. Trimming took off 3 bases at V and 0 bases at J, with 9 bases between the two ends. CDR3 size: 15 residues. CDR1 SGHVS and CDR2 FQNEAQ come from the germline V gene. The CDR3 loop reads CASSFGRYSNQPQHF. DNA for the CDR3: TGTGCCAGCAGCTTTGGACGGTATAGCAATCAGCCCCAGCATTTT.

The chain recombines TRBV11-1 with TRBJ2-1; 7 nucleotides agree with TRBD1. Germline V gives CDR1 SGHAT, CDR2 FQDESV (reference sequence). V lost 2 bases to trimming and J lost 1 base; unmatched junction nucleotides: 5. The CDR3 is 16 amino acids. CDR3 amino acids: CASSLIGGQSYNEQFF. CDR3 nucleotide sequence: TGTGCCAGCAGCTTAATTGGGGGACAGTCCTACAATGAGCAGTTCTTC.

There are a few counts of this clone. This may stem from a read error, because a much larger clone lies one nucleotide away. The chain combines TRBV10-2 with TRBJ2-4; D ambiguous. CDR1 and CDR2 (germline): WSHSY, SAAADI. The CDR3 is 12 residues long. CDR3 in amino acids: CANSADLGIQYF. In nucleotides, the CDR3 is TGCGCCAACAGTGCGGACCTCGGCATTCAGTACTTC.

The J gene is TRBJ1-1, the V gene TRBV6-6; 10 bases fit TRBD1. The CDR3 runs to 14 residues. V lost 1 base, J lost 8 bases, and 4 bases stayed unmatched. Germline CDR1 is MNHNY and CDR2 is SVGAGI (reference sequence). CDR3 DNA sequence: TGTGCCAGCAGTTACTACGGGACAGGGGTAGAAGCTTTCTTT. Amino acids: CASSYYGTGVEAFF.

This clone was detected many times. CDR3 bases: TGTGCCAGCAGCCCCGGGACACCCACTGAAGCTTTCTTT. It specifies CASSPGTPTEAFF. This rearrangement joins TRBV12-3 or TRBV12-4 to TRBJ1-1; D is perhaps TRBD1 (6 bases). The CDR3 spans 13 residues. V was clipped by 6 bases and J by 4 bases, with 12 bases between them.

This clone was recorded at least ten times. The genes are TRBV7-8 and TRBJ2-5; D is uncertain. The CDR3 is 12 amino acids. Germline values: CDR1 SGHVS, CDR2 FQNEAQ. V was clipped by 4 bases and J by 5 bases, with 8 bases between them. The CDR3 DNA reads as TGTGCCAGCAGCTCGGTAGCCGAGACCCAGTACTTC. Translation gives CASSSVAETQYF.

This clone was recorded at least ten times. The chain is built from TRBV11-2 and TRBJ1-4, with 7 bases matching TRBD1. The CDR3 loop spans 16 amino acids. The J segment lost 4 bases and the V segment lost 5 bases, leaving 10 bases of the junction unmatched. Germline-derived CDR1 and CDR2 are SGHAT and FQNNGV. In DNA form, the CDR3 reads TGTGCCAGCAGCATAACAACAGGGGTGATTAATGAAAAACTGTTTTTT. Its translation is CASSITTGVINEKLFF.

This clone occurred many times. The V gene is TRBV10-3, the J gene TRBJ1-2; possibly TRBD1 for D (5 bases). The CDR3 covers 14 residues. CDR1 is ENHRY and CDR2 is SYGVKD in the germline V gene. V lost 4 bases and J lost 3, with 12 bases in between. The DNA of the CDR3 is TGTGCCATCAGTGGGGGCGTCGTATACTATGGCTACACCTTC. Its protein product is CAISGGVVYYGYTF.

The CDR3, as DNA: TGTGCCAGCAGCCGAACTACAGGGAGCTCCTATAATTCACCCCTCCACTTT. Translation gives CASSRTTGSSYNSPLHF. The chain carries TRBV5-6 and TRBJ1-6, with D tentatively TRBD1 (6 bases). The CDR3 spans 17 residues. Trimming stripped 4 bases from V and 0 bases from J, with 14 bases between. Germline V gene sequence: CDR1 SGHDT, CDR2 YYEEEE.

V usage is TRBV5-1 and J usage is TRBJ2-1, with D maybe TRBD2 (6 bases). In germline, CDR1 is SGHRS, CDR2 YFSETQ. V gave up 1 base and J gave up 6 bases, with 14 bases separating them. The CDR3 extends over 15 amino acids. CDR3 sequence reads: CASSLWEADVNEQFF. In DNA form, the CDR3 reads TGCGCCAGCAGCTTGTGGGAGGCAGACGTCAATGAGCAGTTCTTC.

This clone was counted ten times or more. One base away lies a much larger clone, so this may be a sequencing read error. The chain recombines TRBV11-2 with TRBJ2-1; the D is unclear. This CDR3 contains 15 residues. Germline V gene sequence: CDR1 SGHAT, CDR2 FQNNGV. The ends were cut back, 4 bases at V and 5 bases at J, with 15 bases in the middle. The CDR3 loop reads CASSSRRATHNEQFF. CDR3 sequence (DNA): TGTGCCAGCAGCTCCAGGAGAGCTACCCACAATGAGCAGTTCTTC. Combining the CDR3 with reference TRBV11-2 and TRBJ2-1 gives the whole variable domain EAGVAQSPRYKIIEKRQSVAFWCNPISGHATLYWYQQILGQGPKLLIQFQNNGVVDDSQLPKDRFSAERLKGVDSTLKIQPAKLEDSAVYLCASSSRRATHNEQFFGPGTRLTVL.

This clone turned up a few times. This may be a read error, as it is one base from a much larger clone. The V call is TRBV5-1, the J call TRBJ2-4; the match to TRBD1 covers 11 bases. Trimming cost V 4 bases and J 9 bases; bases outside gene matches: 6. Germline V gene lookup returns CDR1 SGHRS and CDR2 YFSETQ. CDR3 length: 14 amino acids. This CDR3 reads CASSPGTGGSIQYF. Here the CDR3 DNA reads TGCGCCAGCAGCCCTGGGACAGGGGGGAGCATTCAGTACTTC.

This clone has ten or more counts. V usage is TRBV25-1 and J usage is TRBJ2-7; D uncertain. This CDR3 has 12 residues. Per the germline V gene, CDR1 is MGHDK and CDR2 is SYGVNS. The germline V and J ends were trimmed by 7 bases and 0 bases, with 7 bases remaining between them. The CDR3 sequence is CASTGASYEQYF. CDR3 in DNA: TGTGCCAGCACAGGCGCCTCCTACGAGCAGTACTTC.

This clone has ten or more counts. V is TRBV12-3 or TRBV12-4 and J is TRBJ1-1; weak D call: TRBD1 (6 bases). Deletions cut 6 bases from V and 1 base from J, with 9 bases between. The length of the CDR3 is 13 residues. The CDR3: CASSRGGNTEAFF. The CDR3 DNA reads TGTGCCAGCAGCCGAGGGGGGAACACTGAAGCTTTCTTT.

This clone was seen a handful of times. V and J are TRBV5-7 and TRBJ2-7; weak D call: TRBD1 (5 bases). TRBV5-7 is an ORF; its function is uncertain. The V and J ends lost 5 bases and 6 bases respectively, with 18 bases between them. The length of the CDR3 is 14 residues. DNA for the CDR3: TGTGCCAGCAGTCCAGAAGGACAAAAACCCGAGCAGTACGTC. Its translation: CASSPEGQKPEQYV.

This clone was observed many times. The rearrangement joins TRBV6-6 to TRBJ2-7; no reliable D call. Germline V gives CDR1 MNHNY, CDR2 SVGAGI (reference sequence). V was cut by 0 bases and J by 3 bases, with 9 bases left in between. The CDR3 spans 14 residues. CDR3 in amino acids: CASSYSPGSYEQYF. CDR3 sequence (DNA): TGTGCCAGCAGTTACTCTCCGGGTAGCTACGAGCAGTACTTC.

This clone appeared many times. The J gene is TRBJ1-5, the V gene TRBV20-1, with 7 bases lining up with TRBD1. V lost 6 bases and J lost 3; bases outside the gene matches: 14. The CDR3 consists of 16 residues. Germline CDR1 is DFQATT and CDR2 is SNEGSKA (reference sequence). The CDR3 reads CSAGKIDRVTNQPQHF. CDR3 nucleotides: TGCAGTGCGGGTAAGATCGACAGGGTGACCAATCAGCCCCAGCATTTT.

This clone showed up many times. The CDR3 region is CASSSTGTDTQYF. CDR3 nucleotides: TGTGCCAGCAGCTCCACAGGGACAGATACGCAGTATTTT. The gene calls are TRBV13 and TRBJ2-3; D may be TRBD1 (6 bases). CDR1 and CDR2 from the germline V gene are PRHDT and FYEKMQ (reference sequence). The CDR3 has 13 residues. V shed 4 bases and J shed 3 bases, with 8 bases lying between them.

This clone was counted at least ten times. The chain carries TRBV28 and TRBJ2-5, with 7 bases aligning to TRBD2. CDR1 MDHEN and CDR2 SYDVKM come from the germline V gene. Germline trimming cut 3 bases from V and 1 base from J; bases unmatched to any gene: 5. The length of the CDR3 is 15 residues. The CDR3 loop reads CASSLGGTFQETQYF. The CDR3 region has the DNA TGTGCCAGCAGTTTGGGGGGGACCTTCCAAGAGACCCAGTACTTC.

This chain links TRBV20-1 with TRBJ1-6, with a tentative D call TRBD1 (5 bases). In germline, CDR1 is DFQATT, CDR2 SNEGSKA (reference sequence). The CDR3 is 15 residues long. Trimming left V 1 base short and J 3 bases short, with 10 bases between. The CDR3 nucleotides read TGCAGTGCTAGAGGCCGGGACGGCTATAATTCACCCCTCCACTTT. Amino acids: CSARGRDGYNSPLHF.

The CDR3 DNA reads as TGTGCCTGTCTGGCGGCAGGGAACACTGAAGCTTTCTTT. Translated: CACLAAGNTEAFF. This chain uses TRBV30 with TRBJ1-1; D call uncertain. This CDR3 has 13 amino acids. Germline V CDR1 and CDR2: GTSNPN, SVGIG (reference sequence). V was shortened by 6 bases and J by 1 base, with 12 bases between the two germline ends.

This clone was counted ten times or more. CDR3 sequence: CAIQGGNSPLHF. In nucleotides, the CDR3 is TGTGCCATTCAGGGGGGAAATTCACCCCTCCACTTT. The genes are TRBV10-3 and TRBJ1-6, with TRBD1 matching over 7 bases. The junction had 3 bases not matched to a gene; V was cut back by 9 bases and J by 7 bases. This CDR3 is 12 amino acids long. In germline, CDR1 is ENHRY, CDR2 SYGVKD.

Points on this clone: One end of the junction fails to match germline, which may point to a read error. V usage is TRBV6-5 and J usage is TRBJ2-7; 7 nucleotides match TRBD1. The CDR3 has 14 amino acids. CDR1 and CDR2 from the germline V gene are MNHEY and SVGAGI. The CDR3 region is CASSYSGQISEHYF. The CDR3 DNA sequence: TGTGCCAGCAGTTACTCGGGACAGATAAGCGAGCATTACTTC.

This clone was detected many times. V is TRBV11-2 and J is TRBJ2-3; TRBD2 matches 8 bases. This CDR3 contains 15 residues. The J segment lost 11 bases and the V segment lost 0 bases, leaving 10 bases of the junction unmatched. Per the germline V gene, CDR1 is SGHAT and CDR2 is FQNNGV. CDR3 sequence reads: CASSLDRGGRGKQYF. As DNA, the CDR3 is TGTGCCAGCAGCTTAGATCGGGGGGGGCGGGGTAAGCAGTATTTT.

This clone was seen ten or more times. The gene calls are TRBV12-3 or TRBV12-4 and TRBJ1-1, with 9 bases that match TRBD1. V gave up 5 bases and J gave up 5 bases; unmatched junction bases: 9. This CDR3 has 15 amino acids. CDR3 coding DNA: TGTGCCAGCAGTCCCCCGGGACAGGGCAGAACTGAAGCTTTCTTT. Protein sequence: CASSPPGQGRTEAFF.